This TCR beta chain was identified in a study of cytomegalovirus exposure and HLA in healthy donors. Trimming at V came to 7 bases and at J to 9 bases, leaving 13 bases not matched to a gene. Germline V gives CDR1 MNHEY, CDR2 SMNVEV (reference sequence). The CDR3 is 16 amino acids. Turning to this clone: The antigen is unknown.

PCR involved 60 Vbeta and 13 Jbeta primers. Generated by immunoSEQ multiplex PCR, the TCRdb table keeps only in-frame clones and is missing some. This sample yields some 200,000 clones, of which approximately 79% are seen a single time; 1.7% belongs to the top ten. Study-wide results and limits: Sequencing likely caused a cluster of highly shared sequence variants. The study assumed roughly uniform donor sequencing depth for presence/absence analyses.

This clonotype was sampled from a man aged 45-65 years in good health and CMV-seronegative. The chain has TRBV27 and TRBJ2-1; 12 bases are shared with TRBD2. Sequencing was performed on PBMCs. The CDR3 spells CASIFRLAGGPGEQFF. CDR3 DNA: TGTGCCAGCATCTTTAGGCTAGCGGGAGGGCCTGGTGAGCAGTTCTTC.